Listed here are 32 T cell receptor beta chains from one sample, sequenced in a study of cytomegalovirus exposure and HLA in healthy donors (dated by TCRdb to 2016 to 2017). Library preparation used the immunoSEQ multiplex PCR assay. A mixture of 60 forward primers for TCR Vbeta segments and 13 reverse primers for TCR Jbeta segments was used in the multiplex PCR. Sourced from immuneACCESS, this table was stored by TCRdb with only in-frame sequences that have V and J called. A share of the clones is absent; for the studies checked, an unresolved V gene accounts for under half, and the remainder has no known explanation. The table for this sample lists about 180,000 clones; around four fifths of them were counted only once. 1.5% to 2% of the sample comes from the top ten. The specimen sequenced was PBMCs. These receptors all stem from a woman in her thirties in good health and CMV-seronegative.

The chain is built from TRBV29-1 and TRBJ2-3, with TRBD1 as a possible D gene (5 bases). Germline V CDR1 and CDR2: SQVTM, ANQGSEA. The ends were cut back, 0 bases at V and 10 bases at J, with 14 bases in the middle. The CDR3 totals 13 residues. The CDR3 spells CSVEEAGPRAQYF. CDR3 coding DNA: TGCAGCGTTGAAGAAGCCGGACCCAGGGCGCAGTATTTT.

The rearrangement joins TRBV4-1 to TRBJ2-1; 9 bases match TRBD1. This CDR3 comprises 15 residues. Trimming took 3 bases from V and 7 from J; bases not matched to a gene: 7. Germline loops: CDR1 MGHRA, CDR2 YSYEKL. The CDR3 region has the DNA TGCGCCAGCAGCCAGGGACAGGGATATGTGAATGAGCAGTTCTTC. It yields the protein CASSQGQGYVNEQFF.

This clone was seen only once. The CDR3 DNA sequence: TGCGCCAGCAGCTTGGCAGACAACTACGAGCAGTACTTC. As protein: CASSLADNYEQYF. This sequence joins TRBV5-1 and TRBJ2-7; D unclear. V dropped 0 bases and J dropped 3 bases, with 7 bases sitting between them. Looked up from germline, CDR1 is SGHRS and CDR2 is YFSETQ. The CDR3 has 13 amino acids.

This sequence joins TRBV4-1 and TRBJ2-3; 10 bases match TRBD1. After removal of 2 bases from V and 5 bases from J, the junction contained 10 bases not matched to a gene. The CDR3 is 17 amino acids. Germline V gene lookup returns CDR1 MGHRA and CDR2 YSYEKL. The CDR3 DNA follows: TGCGCCAGCAGCCAAACTCCTCCGGGACAGGGGATAGATACGCAGTATTTT. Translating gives CASSQTPPGQGIDTQYF.

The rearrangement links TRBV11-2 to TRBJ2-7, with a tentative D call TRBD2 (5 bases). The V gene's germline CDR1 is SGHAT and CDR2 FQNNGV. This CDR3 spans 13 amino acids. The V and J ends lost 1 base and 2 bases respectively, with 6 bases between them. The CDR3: CASSLGGTYEQYF. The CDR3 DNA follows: TGTGCCAGCAGCTTAGGAGGGACCTACGAGCAGTACTTC.

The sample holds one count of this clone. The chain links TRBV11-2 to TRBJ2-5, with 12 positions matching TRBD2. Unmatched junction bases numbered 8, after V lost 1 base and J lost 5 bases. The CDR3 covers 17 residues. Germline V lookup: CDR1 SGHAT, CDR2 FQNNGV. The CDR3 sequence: CASSLGTSGGTRETQYF. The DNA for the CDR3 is TGTGCCAGCAGCTTAGGAACTAGCGGGGGGACCAGGGAGACCCAGTACTTC.

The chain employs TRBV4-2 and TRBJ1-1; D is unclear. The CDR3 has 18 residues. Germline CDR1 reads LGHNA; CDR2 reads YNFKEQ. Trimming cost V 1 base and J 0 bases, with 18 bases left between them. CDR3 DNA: TGTGCCAGCAGCCAAGGGCCCTTCCAAATGGAGGTGAACACTGAAGCTTTCTTT. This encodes CASSQGPFQMEVNTEAFF.

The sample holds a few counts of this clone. This CDR3 is CASSRGTPYNEQFF. CDR3 nucleotide sequence: TGTGCCAGCAGTCGGGGGACCCCCTACAATGAGCAGTTCTTC. The gene calls are TRBV27 and TRBJ2-1, with a tentative D call TRBD2 (6 bases). The CDR3 length is 14 residues. Germline CDR1 MNHEY, CDR2 SMNVEV (reference sequence). With 5 bases removed from V and 2 bases from J, the gap between germline ends came to 10 bases.

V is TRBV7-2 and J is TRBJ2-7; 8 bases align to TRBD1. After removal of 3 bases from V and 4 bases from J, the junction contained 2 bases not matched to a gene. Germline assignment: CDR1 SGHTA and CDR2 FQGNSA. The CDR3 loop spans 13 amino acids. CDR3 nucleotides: TGTGCCAGCAGCTTCACAGGGGGGTACGAGCAGTACTTC. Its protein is CASSFTGGYEQYF.

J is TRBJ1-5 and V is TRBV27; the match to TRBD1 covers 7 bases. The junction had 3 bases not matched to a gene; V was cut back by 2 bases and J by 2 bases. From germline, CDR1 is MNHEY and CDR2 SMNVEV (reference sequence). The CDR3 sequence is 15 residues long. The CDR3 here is CASSLGTVGNQPQHF. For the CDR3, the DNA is TGTGCCAGCAGTTTAGGGACAGTGGGCAATCAGCCCCAGCATTTT.

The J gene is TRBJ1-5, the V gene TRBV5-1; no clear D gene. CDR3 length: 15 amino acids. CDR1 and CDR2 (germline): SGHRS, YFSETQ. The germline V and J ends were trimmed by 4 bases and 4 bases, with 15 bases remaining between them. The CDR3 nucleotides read TGCGCCAGCAGCCCCGCCCCCGGGGAGAATCAGCCCCAGCATTTT. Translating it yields CASSPAPGENQPQHF.

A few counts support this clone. The CDR3 loop reads CASMAGETQYF. The CDR3 nucleotides read TGCGCATCGATGGCGGGGGAGACCCAGTACTTC. The V and J genes are TRBV20-1 and TRBJ2-5; TRBD2 is a possible D gene (6 bases). The CDR3 totals 11 residues. Per germline, CDR1 DFQATT and CDR2 SNEGSKA (reference sequence).

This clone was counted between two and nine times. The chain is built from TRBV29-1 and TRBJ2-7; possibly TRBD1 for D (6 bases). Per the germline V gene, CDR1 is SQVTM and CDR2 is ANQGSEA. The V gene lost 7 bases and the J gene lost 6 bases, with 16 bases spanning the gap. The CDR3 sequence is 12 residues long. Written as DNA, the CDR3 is TGCAGCGCCAAACAGGGTCCCGGCGAGCAGTACTTC. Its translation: CSAKQGPGEQYF.

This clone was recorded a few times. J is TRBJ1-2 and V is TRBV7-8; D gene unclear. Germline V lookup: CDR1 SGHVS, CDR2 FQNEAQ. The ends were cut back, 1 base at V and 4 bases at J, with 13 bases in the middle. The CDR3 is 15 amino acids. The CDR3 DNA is TGTGCCAGCAGCTTAGGGAGGGATCCGGCCTATGGCTACACCTTC. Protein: CASSLGRDPAYGYTF.

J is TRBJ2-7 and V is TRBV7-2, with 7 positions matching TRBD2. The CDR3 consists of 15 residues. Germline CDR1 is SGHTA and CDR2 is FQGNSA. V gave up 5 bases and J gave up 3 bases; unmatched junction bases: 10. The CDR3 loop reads CASSPTAGVDYEQYF. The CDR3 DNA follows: TGTGCCAGCAGCCCCACGGCGGGGGTAGACTACGAGCAGTACTTC.

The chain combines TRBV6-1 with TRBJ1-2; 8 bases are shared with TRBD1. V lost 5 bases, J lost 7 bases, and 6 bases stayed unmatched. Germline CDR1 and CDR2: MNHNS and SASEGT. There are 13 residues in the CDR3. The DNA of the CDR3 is TGTGCCAGCAGTCCCCGACAGGGGATTGGCTACACCTTC. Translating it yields CASSPRQGIGYTF.

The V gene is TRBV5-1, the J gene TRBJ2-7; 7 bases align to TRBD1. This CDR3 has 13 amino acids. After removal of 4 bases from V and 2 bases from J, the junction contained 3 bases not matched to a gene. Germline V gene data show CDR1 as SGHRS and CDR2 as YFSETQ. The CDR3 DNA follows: TGCGCCAGCAGCGTGGGACAGACCTACGAGCAGTACTTC. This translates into CASSVGQTYEQYF.

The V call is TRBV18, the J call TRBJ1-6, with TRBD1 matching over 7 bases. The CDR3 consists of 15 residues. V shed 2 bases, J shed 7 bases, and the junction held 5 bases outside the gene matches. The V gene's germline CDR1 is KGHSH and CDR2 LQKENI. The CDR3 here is CASSPSGTANSPLHF. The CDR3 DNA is TGTGCCAGCTCACCATCTGGGACAGCAAATTCACCCCTCCACTTT.

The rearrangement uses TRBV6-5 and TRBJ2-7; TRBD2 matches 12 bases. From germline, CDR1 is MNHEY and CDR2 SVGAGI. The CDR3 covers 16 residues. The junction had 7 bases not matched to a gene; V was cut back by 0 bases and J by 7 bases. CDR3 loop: CASSYSSSGGAEEQYF. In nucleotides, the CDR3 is TGTGCCAGCAGTTACTCGTCTAGCGGGGGGGCGGAAGAGCAGTACTTC.

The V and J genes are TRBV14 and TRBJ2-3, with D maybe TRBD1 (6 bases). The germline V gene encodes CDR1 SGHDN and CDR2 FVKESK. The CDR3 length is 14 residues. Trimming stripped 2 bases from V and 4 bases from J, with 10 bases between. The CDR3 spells CASSQRQGSDTQYF. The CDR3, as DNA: TGTGCCAGCAGCCAACGGCAGGGGTCAGATACGCAGTATTTT. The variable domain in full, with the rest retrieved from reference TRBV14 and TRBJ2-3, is EAGVTQFPSHSVIEKGQTVTLRCDPISGHDNLYWYRRVMGKEIKFLLHFVKESKQDESGMPNNRFLAERTGGTYSTLKVQPAELEDSGVYFCASSQRQGSDTQYFGPGTRLTVL.

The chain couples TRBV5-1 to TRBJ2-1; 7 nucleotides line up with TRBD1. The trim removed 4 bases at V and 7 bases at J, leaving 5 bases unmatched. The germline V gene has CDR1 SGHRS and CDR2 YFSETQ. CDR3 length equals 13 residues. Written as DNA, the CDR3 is TGCGCCAGCAGCCGCAGGGGGAGTAATGAGCAGTTCTTC. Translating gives CASSRRGSNEQFF.

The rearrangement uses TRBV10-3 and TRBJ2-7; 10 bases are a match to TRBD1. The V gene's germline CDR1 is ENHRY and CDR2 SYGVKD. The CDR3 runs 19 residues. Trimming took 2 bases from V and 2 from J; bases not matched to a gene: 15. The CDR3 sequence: CAISENSGTGEFPPYEQYF. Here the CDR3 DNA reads TGTGCCATCAGTGAGAATTCTGGGACAGGGGAATTCCCCCCCTACGAGCAGTACTTC.

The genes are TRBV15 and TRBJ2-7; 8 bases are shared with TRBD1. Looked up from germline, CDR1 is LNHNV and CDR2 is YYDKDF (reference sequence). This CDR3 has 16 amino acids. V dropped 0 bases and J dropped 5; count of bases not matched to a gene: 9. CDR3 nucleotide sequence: TGTGCCACCAGCAGAGATCATTTGGGACAGGCAGACGAGCAGTACTTC. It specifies CATSRDHLGQADEQYF.

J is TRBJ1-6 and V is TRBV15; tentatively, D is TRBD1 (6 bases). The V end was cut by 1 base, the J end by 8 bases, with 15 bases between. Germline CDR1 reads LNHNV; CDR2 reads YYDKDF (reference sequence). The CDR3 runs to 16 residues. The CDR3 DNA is TGTGCCACCAGCAGAGTTGGGGGCAGGGGAGATTCACCCCTCCACTTT. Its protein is CATSRVGGRGDSPLHF.

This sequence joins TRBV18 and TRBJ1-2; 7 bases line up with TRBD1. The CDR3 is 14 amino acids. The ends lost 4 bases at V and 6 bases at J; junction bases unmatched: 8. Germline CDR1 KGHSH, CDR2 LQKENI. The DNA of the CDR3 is TGTGCCAGCTCACGGACCGGGACAGCGAATGGCTACACCTTC. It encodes CASSRTGTANGYTF.

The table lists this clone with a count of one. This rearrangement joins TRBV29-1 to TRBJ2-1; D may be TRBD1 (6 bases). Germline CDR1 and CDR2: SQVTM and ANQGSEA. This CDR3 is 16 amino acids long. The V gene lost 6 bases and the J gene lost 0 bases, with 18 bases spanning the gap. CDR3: CSVGAPERGSYNEQFF. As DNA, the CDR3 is TGCAGCGTGGGGGCCCCAGAAAGGGGCTCCTACAATGAGCAGTTCTTC.

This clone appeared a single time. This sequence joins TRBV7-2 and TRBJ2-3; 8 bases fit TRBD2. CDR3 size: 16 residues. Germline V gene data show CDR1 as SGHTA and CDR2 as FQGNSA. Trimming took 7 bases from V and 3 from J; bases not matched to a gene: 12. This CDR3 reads CASILRRGVGTDTQYF. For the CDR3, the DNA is TGTGCCAGCATCCTCAGGCGGGGGGTCGGAACAGATACGCAGTATTTT.

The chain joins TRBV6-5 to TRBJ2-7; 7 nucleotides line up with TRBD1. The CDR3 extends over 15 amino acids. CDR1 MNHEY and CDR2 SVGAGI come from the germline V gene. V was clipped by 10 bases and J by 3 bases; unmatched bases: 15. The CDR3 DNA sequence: TGTGCCAAAAAAAGGGTAGGGGGCCAGGACTACGAGCAGTACTTC. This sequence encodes CAKKRVGGQDYEQYF.

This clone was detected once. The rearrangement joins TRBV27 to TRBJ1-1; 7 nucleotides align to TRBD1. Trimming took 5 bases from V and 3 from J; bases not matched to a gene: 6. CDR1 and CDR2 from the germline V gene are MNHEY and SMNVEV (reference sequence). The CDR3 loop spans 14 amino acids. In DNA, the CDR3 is TGTGCCAGCAGTCCTACAGGGGAGTACACTGAAGCTTTCTTT. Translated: CASSPTGEYTEAFF.

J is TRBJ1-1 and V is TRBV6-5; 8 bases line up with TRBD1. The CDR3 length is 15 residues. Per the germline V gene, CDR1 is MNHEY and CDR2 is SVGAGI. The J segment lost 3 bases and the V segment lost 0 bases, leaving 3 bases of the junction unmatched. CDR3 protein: CASSYSTQGDTEAFF. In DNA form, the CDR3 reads TGTGCCAGCAGTTACTCCACACAGGGGGACACTGAAGCTTTCTTT.

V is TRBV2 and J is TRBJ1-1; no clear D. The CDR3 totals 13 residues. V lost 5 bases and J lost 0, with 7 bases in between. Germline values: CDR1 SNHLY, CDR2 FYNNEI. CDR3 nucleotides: TGTGCCAGCAGTAAAACAGTGAACACTGAAGCTTTCTTT. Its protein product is CASSKTVNTEAFF.

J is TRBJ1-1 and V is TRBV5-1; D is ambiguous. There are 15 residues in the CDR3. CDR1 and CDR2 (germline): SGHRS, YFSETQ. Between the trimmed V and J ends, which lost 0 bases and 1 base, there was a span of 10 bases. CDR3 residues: CASSLDTGKNTEAFF. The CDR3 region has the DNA TGCGCCAGCAGCTTGGACACGGGGAAGAACACTGAAGCTTTCTTT.